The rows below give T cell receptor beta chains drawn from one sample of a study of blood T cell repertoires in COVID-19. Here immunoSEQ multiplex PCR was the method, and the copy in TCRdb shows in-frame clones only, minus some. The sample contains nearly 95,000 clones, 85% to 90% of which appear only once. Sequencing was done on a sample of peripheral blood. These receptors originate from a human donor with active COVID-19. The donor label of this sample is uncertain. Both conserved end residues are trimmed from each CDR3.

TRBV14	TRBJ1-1	ASSQRTGVVNTEAF
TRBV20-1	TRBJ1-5	SAGVAGSQH
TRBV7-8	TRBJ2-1	ASSFWTGGYNEQF
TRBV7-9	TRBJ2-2	ASSFSPAGVTGELF
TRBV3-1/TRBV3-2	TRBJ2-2	ASRSSGYNTGELF
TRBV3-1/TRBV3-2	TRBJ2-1	ASSRSGTGLAGEQF
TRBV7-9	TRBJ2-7	AGSGSDVEQY
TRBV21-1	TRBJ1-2	ASRTQGNGYT
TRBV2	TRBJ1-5	ASSAQGPSNQPQH
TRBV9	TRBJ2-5	ASSVNAGAGETQY
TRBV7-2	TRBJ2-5	ASSPDRVRSGETQY
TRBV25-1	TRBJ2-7	ASRRSDGSSYEQY
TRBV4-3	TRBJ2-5	ASSQGGREEETQY
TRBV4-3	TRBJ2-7	ASSQVRGVTEQY
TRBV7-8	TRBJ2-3	ASSFSGGGTDTQY
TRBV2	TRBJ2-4	ASSELGGLAKNIQY
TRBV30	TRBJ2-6	AWDTGSGANVLT
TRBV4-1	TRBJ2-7	ASSQRWGGEQY
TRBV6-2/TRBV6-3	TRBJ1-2	ASSYGQYYGYT
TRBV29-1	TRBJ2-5	SVTLPGGQETQY
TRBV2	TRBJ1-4	ASIQGLSNEKLF
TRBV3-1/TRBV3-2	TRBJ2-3	ASSQLPDTQY
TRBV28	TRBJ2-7	ASSTGGTGNEQY
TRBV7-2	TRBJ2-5	ASSLVLVYETQY
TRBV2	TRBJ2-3	ASSVTGDTQY
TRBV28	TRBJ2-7	ASSSPLGGQRPSYEQY
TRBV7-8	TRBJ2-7	ASSLTASYEQY
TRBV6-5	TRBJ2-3	ASRAGTGAVDTQY
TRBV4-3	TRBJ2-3	ASSRGPNDLIDTQY
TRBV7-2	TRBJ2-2	ASSSPGLAGLSGELF
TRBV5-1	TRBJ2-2	ASSVSAAAMGGELF
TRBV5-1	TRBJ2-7	ASSLGLPRNEQY
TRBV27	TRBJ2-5	ASSLGRAYETQY
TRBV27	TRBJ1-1	ARLLGPNTEAF
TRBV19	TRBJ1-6	ASSIRKDNNSPLH
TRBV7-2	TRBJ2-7	ASSLTRGTHEQY